This T cell receptor beta chain was profiled in a study of shared clonotypes between healthy human individuals. Points from the study as a whole: Naive subsets tended to show greater estimated richness than memory subsets. Relative to their counterparts shared across all four donors, non-shared clonotypes exhibited diminished generation probabilities. With a few donors compared, roughly 5% of naive CD4 clonotypes were shared. An anticipated effect of sequencing depth on clonotype sharing among donors was recognized.

With regard to this clone: Its target is unknown.

The CDR3 length is 16 residues. The germline V gene encodes CDR1 MNHEY and CDR2 SMNVEV (reference sequence). Trimming removed 7 bases from V and 5 bases from J; junction bases left unmatched: 13. Terminally differentiated effector memory CD45RA+ cells were excluded by CCR7 positive selection of CD45RO-negative cells. Clones were read by immunoSEQ multiplex PCR, and TCRdb kept only the in-frame ones, dropping some. The table shows fewer than 1 million clones, with about 96% occurring only once. The chain carries TRBV27 and TRBJ2-2; 7 bases map to TRBD2. The sample consisted of naive CD8+ T cells sorted from blood. This clonotype was obtained from a man aged 25 to 45 in good health. The CDR3 nucleotides read TGTGCCAGCAACCCATCGACTAGCTATTTGACCGGGGAGCTGTTTTTT. It yields the protein CASNPSTSYLTGELFF.